The 25 T cell receptor beta chains given below trace back to one sample, sequenced in a study of identical twins. TCRdb reprocessed the 5' RACE reads with MiXCR, giving one entry per CDR3 protein. The sample contains 500,000 to 650,000 distinct CDR3 sequences, roughly 7.1% of which appear only once. The data also belong to a second study, concerning yellow fever vaccine responses in identical twins.

Input material: PBMCs. The source is a woman aged 18-35 years in good health.

Concerning this clonotype itself: The germline gene is not matched at one end of the junction; a read error may be the cause. This sequence joins TRBV11-3 and TRBJ2-1; D is ambiguous. Germline loops: CDR1 SGHNT, CDR2 YENEEA. This CDR3 has 14 residues. For the CDR3, the DNA is TGTACCAGCAGCTTAGATTGGTCGGACAATGAGCAGTTCTTC. Amino acid sequence: CTSSLDWSDNEQFF.

This clonotype has at least ten counts. The chain combines TRBV24-1 with TRBJ2-1; D remains ambiguous. V lost 3 bases to trimming and J lost 5 bases, with 7 bases between them. The CDR3 contains 13 residues. CDR1 is KGHDR, CDR2 SFDVKD, per germline. The CDR3 reads CATSDGQNNEQFF. The CDR3 DNA follows: TGTGCCACCAGTGATGGCCAAAACAATGAGCAGTTCTTC.

The chain has TRBV11-2 and TRBJ2-1; 11 positions match TRBD2. CDR3 size: 14 residues. With 5 bases clipped from V and 6 bases from J, the junction kept 3 bases outside the gene matches. From germline, CDR1 is SGHAT and CDR2 FQNNGV. In nucleotides, the CDR3 is TGTGCCAGCAGCCTCACTAGCGGGGGCAATGAGCAGTTCTTC. Its translation: CASSLTSGGNEQFF.

This clonotype occurred a few times. V is TRBV4-1 and J is TRBJ1-4; perhaps TRBD1 as D (5 bases). The CDR3 spans 17 residues. The germline V and J ends were trimmed by 5 bases and 8 bases, with 24 bases remaining between them. CDR1 is MGHRA and CDR2 is YSYEKL in the germline V gene. CDR3 nucleotides: TGCGCCAGCAGCTCTCGTGGGGGGACCGGGGATGGGGAAAAACTGTTTTTT. This translates into CASSSRGGTGDGEKLFF.

This clonotype showed up many times. V gene TRBV5-1 combines with J gene TRBJ2-2, with D uncertain. V was clipped by 5 bases and J by 1 base, with 6 bases between them. The length of the CDR3 is 13 residues. In germline, CDR1 is SGHRS, CDR2 YFSETQ. CDR3 DNA sequence: TGCGCCAGCAGGCCGGAGAACACCGGGGAGCTGTTTTTT. Translation gives CASRPENTGELFF.

This clonotype was observed at least ten times. V usage is TRBV20-1 and J usage is TRBJ1-1, with D uncertain. The CDR3 runs 16 residues. Per the germline V gene, CDR1 is DFQATT and CDR2 is SNEGSKA (reference sequence). Trimming left V 6 bases short and J 3 bases short, with 23 bases between. CDR3 residues: CSANPYTGSVDTEAFF. DNA for the CDR3: TGCAGTGCCAACCCATACACTGGGAGCGTGGACACTGAAGCTTTCTTT.

This clonotype came up many times. V is TRBV18 and J is TRBJ2-6; no reliable D call. Germline V gives CDR1 KGHSH, CDR2 LQKENI. Deletions cut 4 bases from V and 0 bases from J, with 13 bases between. The CDR3 consists of 17 residues. For the CDR3, the DNA is TGTGCCAGCTCACAGTTCGCAGGAGCCTCTGGGGCCAACGTCCTGACTTTC. The encoded protein is CASSQFAGASGANVLTF.

This clonotype was seen repeatedly, ten times or more. The gene calls are TRBV10-3 and TRBJ2-5; weak D call: TRBD1 (6 bases). V lost 8 bases, J lost 2 bases, and 9 bases lay in between. This CDR3 spans 12 amino acids. Germline-derived CDR1 and CDR2 are ENHRY and SYGVKD. CDR3: CAIGQLQETQYF. In nucleotides, the CDR3 is TGTGCCATCGGACAGCTGCAAGAGACCCAGTACTTC.

The genes are TRBV20-1 and TRBJ2-7; D is perhaps TRBD2 (7 bases). Trimming took 3 bases from V and 4 from J, leaving 10 bases between them. This CDR3 is 12 amino acids long. Germline assignment: CDR1 DFQATT and CDR2 SNEGSKA (reference sequence). The CDR3 DNA reads TGCAGTGCTAGGCGGGGGCCTTACGAGCAGTACGTC. It is translated as CSARRGPYEQYV.

This clonotype was seen a handful of times. The gene calls are TRBV5-1 and TRBJ2-5; 11 bases agree with TRBD2. Germline V CDR1 and CDR2: SGHRS, YFSETQ. V shed 4 bases and J 5 bases; nucleotides not matched to a gene: 7. The CDR3 is 15 residues long. This CDR3 is CASSNLAGGSETQYF. Written as DNA, the CDR3 is TGCGCCAGCAGCAACCTAGCGGGAGGTAGCGAGACCCAGTACTTC.

The chain combines TRBV5-1 with TRBJ2-7; the D gene is possibly TRBD1 (6 bases). V lost 4 bases to trimming and J lost 5 bases, with 10 bases between them. The CDR3 length is 12 residues. Germline CDR1 SGHRS, CDR2 YFSETQ. The chain's CDR3 is CASSPQGNEQYF. CDR3 nucleotides: TGCGCCAGCAGCCCACAGGGAAACGAGCAGTACTTC. The variable domain in full, with the rest retrieved from reference TRBV5-1 and TRBJ2-7, is KAGVTQTPRYLIKTRGQQVTLSCSPISGHRSVSWYQQTPGQGLQFLFEYFSETQRNKGNFPGRFSGRQFSNSRSEMNVSTLELGDSALYLCASSPQGNEQYFGPGTRLTVT.

The gene calls are TRBV3-1 and TRBJ2-7; D is ambiguous. Looked up from germline, CDR1 is LGHDT and CDR2 is YNNKEL (reference sequence). V lost 1 base and J 0 bases, leaving 7 bases between the germline ends. The CDR3 is made up of 14 amino acids. In nucleotides, the CDR3 is TGTGCCAGCAGCCAAGGACCCCTCTCCTACGAGCAGTACTTC. This translates into CASSQGPLSYEQYF.

The sample holds many counts of this clonotype. The rearrangement links TRBV12-3 or TRBV12-4 to TRBJ2-7; possible D gene TRBD1, 6 bases. The CDR3 covers 13 residues. The V and J ends lost 7 bases and 2 bases respectively, with 12 bases between them. In DNA form, the CDR3 reads TGTGCCAGCAAGGAAACAGGGACCTACGAGCAGTACTTC. Encoded protein: CASKETGTYEQYF.

This clonotype came up once. This may be a read error: a much more frequent sequence differs by one nucleotide. The chain combines TRBV3-1 with TRBJ2-5, with 9 bases that match TRBD1. This CDR3 is 14 amino acids long. The V and J ends lost 3 bases and 7 bases, in that order; junction bases with no gene match: 6. CDR1 is LGHDT and CDR2 is YNNKEL in the germline V gene (reference sequence). The CDR3 region has the DNA TGTGCCAGCAGCCACGGACAGGGGATAGGGACCCAGTACTTC. Translating gives CASSHGQGIGTQYF.

This chain uses TRBV7-9 with TRBJ2-7; TRBD2 might be the D (7 bases). The CDR3 is 16 residues long. V lost 5 bases and J 5 bases, leaving 22 bases between the germline ends. Germline V gene lookup returns CDR1 SEHNR and CDR2 FQNEAQ (reference sequence). The CDR3 here is CASSPDLGAGDHEQYF. The DNA for the CDR3 is TGTGCCAGCAGCCCCGACTTGGGGGCGGGAGACCACGAGCAGTACTTC.

This clonotype was detected a few times. The genes are TRBV10-1 and TRBJ1-2; 10 nucleotides align to TRBD1. The ends lost 4 bases at V and 4 bases at J; junction bases unmatched: 6. The germline CDR1 and CDR2 sequences are WNHNN and SYGVQD (reference sequence). The CDR3 length is 15 residues. This chain's CDR3 is CASSGGTGAGYGYTF. In DNA, the CDR3 is TGCGCCAGCAGTGGTGGGACAGGGGCCGGCTATGGCTACACCTTC.

The rearrangement uses TRBV10-3 and TRBJ2-2; no definite D call. Trimming took off 4 bases at V and 2 bases at J, with 11 bases between the two ends. The CDR3 sequence is 15 residues long. Germline V lookup: CDR1 ENHRY, CDR2 SYGVKD. The CDR3 DNA sequence: TGTGCCATCAGTGCGGTGACCGGTAACACCGGGGAGCTGTTTTTT. Residues: CAISAVTGNTGELFF.

The chain employs TRBV24-1 and TRBJ2-7; no firm D call. This CDR3 contains 13 residues. CDR1 is KGHDR, CDR2 SFDVKD, per germline. V lost 7 bases to trimming and J lost 0 bases, with 9 bases between them. The CDR3 DNA reads TGTGCCACCAGCGATGGGCCCTCCTACGAGCAGTACTTC. Translated, it gives CATSDGPSYEQYF.

This clonotype has just a few counts. The rearrangement joins TRBV7-9 to TRBJ1-1; D is perhaps TRBD1 (5 bases). The V and J ends lost 8 bases and 0 bases respectively, with 13 bases between them. The germline CDR1 and CDR2 sequences are SEHNR and FQNEAQ (reference sequence). CDR3 size: 14 residues. CDR3 region: CASLRRGVNTEAFF. The DNA of the CDR3 is TGTGCCAGCCTGCGGCGGGGCGTGAACACTGAAGCTTTCTTT.

This clonotype turned up a few times. This chain joins TRBV11-2 and TRBJ2-7; either TRBD1 or TRBD2 may supply D (5 bases each). The CDR3 covers 11 residues. The germline V gene encodes CDR1 SGHAT and CDR2 FQNNGV. Trimming took off 8 bases at V and 9 bases at J, with 14 bases between the two ends. CDR3 sequence: CASRSIGGQYF. In DNA, the CDR3 is TGTGCCAGCCGCTCGATTGGGGGGCAGTACTTC.

This clonotype has just a few counts. The V and J genes are TRBV9 and TRBJ2-1; D possibly corresponds to TRBD1 (6 bases). In germline, CDR1 is SGDLS, CDR2 YYNGEE. The CDR3 extends over 15 amino acids. V was cut by 6 bases and J by 3 bases, with 16 bases left in between. CDR3 residues: CASTQGSGDYNEQFF. In nucleotides, the CDR3 is TGTGCCAGCACCCAAGGGTCAGGGGACTACAATGAGCAGTTCTTC.

This clonotype was detected many times. The chain joins TRBV20-1 to TRBJ2-5, with TRBD2 matching 12 bases. V trimming: 0 bases; J trimming: 5 bases; junction bases outside the gene matches: 7. Germline CDR1 and CDR2: DFQATT and SNEGSKA (reference sequence). The CDR3 totals 16 residues. In DNA, the CDR3 is TGCAGTGCTAGAGATCCCCTAGCGGGGGGGAGGGAGACCCAGTACTTC. Residues: CSARDPLAGGRETQYF.

The chain couples TRBV7-8 to TRBJ2-4, with D perhaps TRBD1 or TRBD2 (5 bases each). This CDR3 has 16 residues. Germline V gene lookup returns CDR1 SGHVS and CDR2 FQNEAQ. Trimming pared 6 bases from V and 0 bases from J, leaving 15 bases between. CDR3 residues: CASSHRTALAKNIQYF. Written as DNA, the CDR3 is TGTGCCAGCAGTCACAGGACTGCCTTAGCCAAAAACATTCAGTACTTC.

The gene calls are TRBV2 and TRBJ1-2; unclear D gene. The CDR3 consists of 14 residues. Germline CDR1 is SNHLY and CDR2 is FYNNEI. Trimming removed 5 bases at V and 4 bases at J, with 14 bases between. CDR3 in DNA: TGTGCCAGCAGTTGGCAGGCAGCTATCTATGGCTACACCTTC. Its translation: CASSWQAAIYGYTF.

This clonotype was seen at least ten times. J is TRBJ2-7 and V is TRBV12-3 or TRBV12-4, with D hard to call. Trimming stripped 6 bases from V and 2 bases from J, with 11 bases between. The CDR3 runs 13 residues. CDR3 bases: TGTGCCAGCAGCCAGGCCCTCGCCTACGAGCAGTACTTC. It specifies CASSQALAYEQYF.